This record looks at one TCR beta chain sequence and its context. The antigen is not known. The sample is drawn from a study of pediatric ulcerative colitis. Findings and caveats of the study: In rectum, acute severe colitis had expanded clones and less diversity. Two patients' blood samples yielded substantially fewer templates. Compared with controls, ulcerative colitis showed greater blood-rectum clone sharing.

The table came from immunoSEQ multiplex PCR; TCRdb's copy has only in-frame clones and leaves some out. The data contain 45,000 to 55,000 clones, roughly 79% of them seen just once; the ten biggest clones take up less than 4.5%. Rectal tissue came from one to two pinch biopsies taken at colonoscopy. V was trimmed by 2 bases and J by 4 bases, leaving 14 bases between them. The CDR3 is made up of 16 amino acids. From germline, CDR1 is KGHSH and CDR2 LQKENI. The sample was gut tissue. The sequence derives from a girl under 18 with moderate ulcerative colitis. The J gene is TRBJ1-4, the V gene TRBV18; D unclear. The DNA of the CDR3 is TGTGCCAGCTCACCAAGAGGGCCGAGCAGTAATGAAAAACTGTTTTTT. Encoded protein: CASSPRGPSSNEKLFF.